Below are 5 T cell receptor beta chains sequenced from a single sample in a study of shared T cell receptors in the human thymus. Generated by immunoSEQ multiplex PCR, the TCRdb table keeps only in-frame clones and is missing some. The table has about 380,000 clones, 95% seen once. Sequencing was carried out using thymocytes. The receptors come from a human donor.

In DNA, the CDR3 is TGTGCCAGCAGAAAGACAGGGGACGGCTCCTACGAGCAGTACTTC. Protein product: CASRKTGDGSYEQYF. The J gene is TRBJ2-7, the V gene TRBV2, with 8 bases fitting TRBD1. Germline V CDR1 and CDR2: SNHLY, FYNNEI. The CDR3 runs 15 residues. The ends lost 6 bases at V and 0 bases at J; junction bases unmatched: 7.

The chain is built from TRBV6-1 and TRBJ2-4; D is possibly TRBD2 (6 bases). This CDR3 has 15 residues. Germline CDR1 and CDR2: MNHNS and SASEGT. Deletions cut 10 bases from V and 0 bases from J, with 16 bases between. The CDR3 loop is CATSDDLLAKNIQYF. Written as DNA, the CDR3 is TGTGCCACTAGCGACGACCTCCTAGCCAAAAACATTCAGTACTTC.

The chain combines TRBV7-9 with TRBJ2-1, with 11 bases lining up with TRBD2. CDR1 is SEHNR, CDR2 FQNEAQ, per germline (reference sequence). The CDR3 totals 15 residues. V lost 4 bases and J lost 6; bases outside the gene matches: 5. The CDR3 nucleotides read TGTGCCAGCAGCTCTCCGGGACTAGCGGTCAATGAGCAGTTCTTC. Encoded protein: CASSSPGLAVNEQFF.

The CDR3 sequence: CASSLAGTSGRRTYNEQFF. The CDR3, as DNA: TGCGCCAGCAGCTTGGCCGGGACTAGCGGGAGGAGGACCTACAATGAGCAGTTCTTC. The V and J genes are TRBV5-1 and TRBJ2-1; TRBD2 aligns across 15 bases. CDR1 SGHRS and CDR2 YFSETQ come from the germline V gene. The CDR3 spans 19 residues. V shed 0 bases and J 2 bases; nucleotides not matched to a gene: 6.

The rearrangement uses TRBV27 and TRBJ2-4; 11 bases line up with TRBD1. With 5 bases clipped from V and 3 bases from J, the junction kept 9 bases outside the gene matches. Germline V lookup: CDR1 MNHEY, CDR2 SMNVEV (reference sequence). This CDR3 has 17 residues. The CDR3 region is CASSPRTGGVVKNIQYF. The CDR3 nucleotides read TGTGCCAGCAGTCCCCGGACAGGGGGCGTTGTCAAAAACATTCAGTACTTC.